What follows is one T cell receptor (beta chain) and its context. What it binds is not known. This entry belongs to a study of T cell responses to AZD1222 COVID-19 vaccine. Notes on the study in general: The sample set comprised mostly white British donors with more females, and clonal diversity was possibly underestimated.

Trimming removed 1 base from V and 10 bases from J; junction bases left unmatched: 11. This CDR3 contains 15 residues. Germline assignment: CDR1 LNHNV and CDR2 YYDKDF (reference sequence). The repertoire was sequenced with immunoSEQ multiplex PCR; TCRdb's copy has only in-frame clones and lacks some. The sample yields about 160,000 clones, over 80% seen once. This chain connects TRBV15 to TRBJ2-3; TRBD2 agrees at 7 bases. The source of this sequence is an adult in good health. Sequenced here: peripheral blood, sampled on day 0 of AZD1222 vaccination. CDR3 loop: CATSRGSGAEDAQYF. The CDR3, as DNA: TGTGCCACCAGCAGAGGGAGCGGGGCCGAGGACGCGCAGTATTTT.